The T cell receptor beta chain described here comes from a study of blood T cell repertoires in COVID-19. Overall study context: The study drew acute and convalescent COVID-19 samples from the United States, Italy and Spain.

Per the authors' pipeline: Amplifying reference gene primers gave estimates of nucleated cell counts. TCRdb keeps only in-frame clones here, not all; method: immunoSEQ multiplex PCR. V and J calls plus clone size are reproduced from that table; the DNA served to infer D and trimming. The table records 350,000 or so clones, nearly 90% of them present only once. Trimming took 3 bases from V and 0 from J; bases not matched to a gene: 16. CDR1 LGHDT and CDR2 YNNKEL come from the germline V gene (reference sequence). This CDR3 region has 19 residues. The sequence came from a man aged 18 to 29 with active or convalescent COVID-19. The chain is built from TRBV3-1 (or the pseudogene TRBV3-2) and TRBJ2-7, with TRBD1 matching over 8 bases. The sequenced sample was peripheral blood. DNA for the CDR3: TGTGCCAGCAGCCACGCCCGGGACAGGCACTCTTATTCCTCCTACGAGCAGTACTTC. This encodes CASSHARDRHSYSSYEQYF.